The clone carrying this T cell receptor beta chain was counted many times. The antigen is undetermined. This sample is drawn from a study of T cells in Graves' hyperthyroidism and ophthalmopathy. Study-level information: Peripheral blood was obtained at initial diagnosis, preceding any treatment.

Between the trimmed V and J ends, which lost 0 bases and 2 bases, there was a span of 9 bases. CDR1 and CDR2 from the germline V gene are SGHRS and YFSETQ. The CDR3 contains 14 residues. Amplification yielded TCR beta CDR3 regions, with RNA transcripts as the source. Researchers ran a first-round RT-PCR on the TCR CDR3 using the HTBI primer set. TCRdb redid the calling of the multiplex PCR reads with MiXCR, one entry per CDR3 protein. The profile covers under 250,000 distinct CDR3 sequences, with under 20% appearing a single time and around 50% taken by the ten largest. The diagnoses drew upon clinical symptoms, serum thyroxine and TRAb, thyroid ultrasound and orbital computed tomography. Study-level points and caveats: Median prediction lead before ophthalmopathy onset was 6.5 to 7 months with the model. Most expanded thyroid clonotypes above 0.001 recurred in blood.

The chain employs TRBV5-1 and TRBJ2-7, with D perhaps matching TRBD1 (5 bases). The sequenced material came from blood. This TCR derives from a man aged 50 to 59 with Graves' hyperthyroidism. CDR3 sequence: CASSLAQDTYEQYF. In DNA, the CDR3 is TGCGCCAGCAGCTTGGCGCAGGACACCTACGAGCAGTACTTC. The whole variable domain, filled in from reference TRBV5-1 and TRBJ2-7, reads KAGVTQTPRYLIKTRGQQVTLSCSPISGHRSVSWYQQTPGQGLQFLFEYFSETQRNKGNFPGRFSGRQFSNSRSEMNVSTLELGDSALYLCASSLAQDTYEQYFGPGTRLTVT.